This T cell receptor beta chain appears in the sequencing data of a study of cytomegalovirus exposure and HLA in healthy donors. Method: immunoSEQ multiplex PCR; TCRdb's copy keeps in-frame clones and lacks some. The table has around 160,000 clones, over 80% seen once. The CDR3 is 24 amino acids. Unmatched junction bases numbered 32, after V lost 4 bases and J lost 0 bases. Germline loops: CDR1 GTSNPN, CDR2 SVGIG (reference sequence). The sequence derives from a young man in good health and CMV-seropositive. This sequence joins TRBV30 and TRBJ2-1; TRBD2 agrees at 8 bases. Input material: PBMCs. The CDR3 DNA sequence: TGTGCCTGGAAGAACCCTTTGCGGGGGGCCTCCGGGGCCGGGGATTTAAGCTCCTACAATGAGCAGTTCTTC. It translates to CAWKNPLRGASGAGDLSSYNEQFF.